A single sample is the source of the 31 T cell receptor beta chains below, sequenced in a study of tissue T cells after allogeneic stem cell transplantation. Libraries were prepared by immunoSEQ multiplex PCR; TCRdb keeps only in-frame clonotypes and omits some of them. Among several thousand clones, around 60% were seen once, and the ten largest hold 29%. Noted time point: mouse harvest day 7 after allogeneic transplant. Tail vein injection delivered 10^7 T-cell-depleted bone marrow cells and 10^6 splenic CD5+ T cells. Sequencing input: spleen. The receptors here all came from a female BALB/c mouse given C57BL/6 T cells with graft-versus-host disease after an allogeneic hematopoietic cell transplant.

This clone counts as large. The gene symbols are mouse symbols. CDR3 sequence: CASSLDSHTEVFF. The sequenced CDR3 bases are TGTGCAAGCAGCTTAGATTCCCATACAGAAGTCTTC. The genes are TRBV16 and TRBJ1-1; no reliable D call. The read finishes 1 residue shy of the CDR3 end, and the germline J gene is used to complete it. Germline CDR1 is SGHSA and CDR2 is FRNQAP. V dropped 0 bases and J dropped 5 bases, with 7 bases sitting between them. This CDR3 comprises 13 residues.

In regard to this clone: Gene names denote mouse genes. From the germline J gene comes the end of the CDR3, since the read stops 1 residue before it. The sample has other DNA sequences that encode this CDR3 too. This chain links TRBV26 with TRBJ2-7, with TRBD2 as a possible D gene (6 bases). Germline CDR1 and CDR2: KGHPV and FQNQEV (reference sequence). The CDR3 covers 13 residues. V was shortened by 0 bases and J by 4 bases, with 7 bases between the two germline ends. The CDR3 is CASSLSGGYEQYF. The part of the CDR3 DNA that was read is TGTGCCAGCAGTCTGTCTGGGGGATATGAACAGTAC.

Remarks on this clone: Any gene name here is a mouse gene name. The read halts 1 residue ahead of the CDR3 end, with the missing end drawn from the germline J gene. This rearrangement joins TRBV31 to TRBJ2-7; D remains ambiguous. CDR1 is GKSSPN and CDR2 is SITVG in the germline V gene. The CDR3 extends over 12 amino acids. Trimming left V 1 base short and J 2 bases short, with 6 bases between. Incomplete CDR3 DNA: TGTGCCTGGAGTCCCCCCACCTATGAACAGTAC. This gives the protein CAWSPPTYEQY. The complete CDR3 protein is CAWSPPTYEQYF.

Notes on this clone: Gene names follow the mouse nomenclature. The read ends 1 residue early relative to the CDR3; the germline J gene fills the gap. The chain couples TRBV16 to TRBJ1-6; 8 nucleotides line up with TRBD1. TRBJ1-6 is known as an ORF, though its function is uncertain. Looked up from germline, CDR1 is SGHSA and CDR2 is FRNQAP. The CDR3 has 13 residues. V dropped 5 bases and J dropped 9; count of bases not matched to a gene: 3. The DNA read from the CDR3 is TGTGCAAGCAGCATCGACAGGGGTTCGCCCCTCTAC. Protein product: CASSIDRGSPLY. The whole CDR3 is CASSIDRGSPLYF.

As concerns this clone: Mouse gene names apply. The read ends 1 residue early relative to the CDR3; the germline J gene fills the gap. This sequence joins TRBV13-1 and TRBJ1-2; D gene unclear. Germline CDR1 and CDR2: NSHNY and SYGAGN. V was trimmed by 2 bases and J by 0 bases, leaving 8 bases between them. This CDR3 has 14 amino acids. CDR3 DNA (partial): TGTGCCAGCAGTGAACGGGCAACAAACTCCGACTACACC. Amino acids: CASSERATNSDYT. In full, the CDR3 reads CASSERATNSDYTF.

Turning to this clone: Any gene name here is a mouse gene name. The CDR3 goes on 1 residue after the read ends, and that part is filled in from the germline J gene. This rearrangement joins TRBV13-1 to TRBJ2-4; tentative D call: TRBD2 (6 bases). Germline lookup yields CDR1 NSHNY and CDR2 SYGAGN. The V end was cut by 3 bases, the J end by 5 bases, with 10 bases between. The CDR3 extends over 13 amino acids. The CDR3 loop reads CASSAGLINTLYF. CDR3 bases read: TGTGCCAGCAGTGCGGGACTTATAAACACCTTGTAC.

To note about this clone: Genes and germline are mouse. Read sequence stops 1 residue before the CDR3 end, and the germline J gene provides the missing end. Other DNA sequences in the sample encode the same CDR3. The rearrangement joins TRBV31 to TRBJ2-5; possibly TRBD1 or TRBD2 for D (6 bases each). The V gene's germline CDR1 is GKSSPN and CDR2 SITVG. The CDR3 sequence is 14 residues long. V lost 1 base to trimming and J lost 1 base, with 9 bases between them. The CDR3 protein is CAWSRGQYQDTQYF. The sequenced CDR3 bases are TGTGCCTGGAGTCGGGGGCAGTACCAAGACACCCAGTAC.

Comments on this clone: Germline and genes: mouse. The read ends 1 residue early relative to the CDR3; the germline J gene fills the gap. The rearrangement links TRBV1 to TRBJ2-5; D possibly matches TRBD1 or TRBD2 (5 bases each). Germline V gene data show CDR1 as NSQYPW and CDR2 as LRSPGD (reference sequence). This CDR3 contains 14 residues. V lost 7 bases and J 2 bases, leaving 13 bases between the germline ends. The CDR3 DNA, read in part, is TGCACCTGCATAGGGGTGGGACCCCAAGACACCCAGTAC. It yields the protein CTCIGVGPQDTQY. The entire CDR3 protein reads CTCIGVGPQDTQYF.

Regarding this clone: Gene names follow the mouse nomenclature. The CDR3 extends 1 residue past the end of the read, so its final part is completed from the germline J gene. This chain joins TRBV16 and TRBJ2-2, with 8 positions matching TRBD2. The germline CDR1 and CDR2 sequences are SGHSA and FRNQAP. The CDR3 is made up of 16 amino acids. Trimming took 1 base from V and 4 from J; bases not matched to a gene: 5. The DNA read from the CDR3 is TGTGCAAGCAGCTTAGGGGGGGGCGCTGGCACCGGGCAGCTCTAC. It translates to CASSLGGGAGTGQLY. The full CDR3 sequence reads CASSLGGGAGTGQLYF.

As concerns this clone: All gene names here are mouse names. The read stops 1 residue short of the end of the CDR3; the missing end is completed from the germline J gene. The chain is built from TRBV2 and TRBJ1-5; the D is unclear. Germline CDR1 reads LGHNA; CDR2 reads YSYQKL. Trimming took off 0 bases at V and 9 bases at J, with 6 bases between the two ends. CDR3 length: 12 residues. Partial CDR3 DNA: TGTGCCAGCAGCCAAGATCGGCGGGCTCCGCTT. Translated, it gives CASSQDRRAPL. The complete CDR3 reads CASSQDRRAPLF. Supplemented by reference TRBV2 and TRBJ1-5, the full variable domain reads DPKIIQKPKYLVAVTGSEKILICEQYLGHNAMYWYRQSAKKPLEFMFSYSYQKLMDNQTASSRFQPQSSKKNHLDLQITALKPDDSATYFCASSQDRRAPLFGEGTRLSVL.

In this sample, this clone turned up once. Gene names and germline match the mouse. The CDR3 extends 1 residue past the end of the read, so its final part is completed from the germline J gene. The chain combines TRBV14 with TRBJ2-7, with 11 bases identical to TRBD2. The CDR3 covers 14 residues. CDR1 and CDR2 from the germline V gene are SGHDT and FRDEAV. Trimming removed 4 bases from V and 3 bases from J; junction bases left unmatched: 3. This CDR3 reads CASSPDWGVYEQYF. Partial CDR3 DNA: TGTGCCAGCAGTCCGGACTGGGGGGTCTATGAACAGTAC.

This clone was seen only a few times. The listed genes are named as in mouse. The read falls 1 residue short of the CDR3 end, and the missing part is taken from the germline J gene. The chain employs TRBV13-1 and TRBJ2-7; the match to TRBD1 covers 9 bases. The length of the CDR3 is 13 residues. CDR1 and CDR2 (germline): NSHNY, SYGAGN. The J segment lost 7 bases and the V segment lost 3 bases, leaving 5 bases of the junction unmatched. The CDR3 loop is CASSVQGAGEQYF. The sequenced CDR3 bases are TGTGCCAGCAGTGTACAGGGGGCAGGGGAACAGTAC.

This clone was seen only once. The germline and genes are mouse ones. The read terminates 1 residue before the CDR3 end, so the remaining end is supplied by the germline J gene. This chain uses TRBV13-1 with TRBJ2-4, with 7 bases aligning to TRBD1. Trimming took 3 bases from V and 1 from J; bases not matched to a gene: 5. Germline lookup yields CDR1 NSHNY and CDR2 SYGAGN. This CDR3 has 15 residues. CDR3 DNA, as far as it was read: TGTGCCAGCAGTGGACAGGGAAGGGGTCAAAACACCTTGTAC. This translates into CASSGQGRGQNTLY. The full CDR3 sequence reads CASSGQGRGQNTLYF.

A note on this clone: Each gene name is a mouse one. The CDR3 end is not reached by the read, which stops 1 residue before it; the germline J gene fills it in. This rearrangement joins TRBV26 to TRBJ2-4, with 9 bases lining up with TRBD1. Per germline, CDR1 KGHPV and CDR2 FQNQEV (reference sequence). Trimming removed 2 bases from V and 5 bases from J; junction bases left unmatched: 2. The CDR3 has 14 residues. This chain's CDR3 is CASSLTTGGNTLYF. The sequenced part of the CDR3 DNA is TGTGCCAGCAGTCTGACGACAGGGGGAAACACCTTGTAC.

Remarks on this clone: All gene names here are mouse names. Read coverage stops 1 residue before the CDR3 terminus; the germline J gene supplies the remainder. This rearrangement joins TRBV13-3 to TRBJ1-3; the match to TRBD1 covers 9 bases. CDR3 length: 15 amino acids. Unmatched junction bases numbered 4, after V lost 4 bases and J lost 2 bases. Germline V gene data show CDR1 as NNHDY and CDR2 as SYVADS. Partial CDR3 DNA: TGTGCCAGCAGTAGTCGACAGGGGGCTGGAAATACGCTCTAT. It is translated as CASSSRQGAGNTLY. The whole CDR3 protein reads CASSSRQGAGNTLYF.

This clone was counted a few times. Germline and genes: mouse. The DNA ends 1 residue before the CDR3 does, and the rest of the CDR3 is filled in from the germline J gene. This sequence joins TRBV14 and TRBJ1-3; unclear D gene. The CDR3 has 13 residues. The V gene's germline CDR1 is SGHDT and CDR2 FRDEAV. V was clipped by 2 bases and J by 0 bases, with 3 bases between them. CDR3 DNA (partial): TGTGCCAGCAGTTTTGATTCTGGAAATACGCTCTAT. Its protein product is CASSFDSGNTLY. The entire CDR3 sequence reads CASSFDSGNTLYF.

This clone has only one observation. The germline and genes are mouse ones. The CDR3 is cut off 1 residue early in the read; its end comes from the germline J gene. The rearrangement uses TRBV3 and TRBJ2-5; D gene ambiguous. Trimming removed 2 bases at V and 5 bases at J, with 11 bases between. Germline assignment: CDR1 SNHLY and CDR2 FYNGKV (reference sequence). The length of the CDR3 is 14 residues. The sequenced CDR3 bases are TGTGCCAGCAGCTTAATCACCAATCGAGACACCCAGTAC. It yields the protein CASSLITNRDTQY. The full-length CDR3 reads as CASSLITNRDTQYF.

Concerning this clone: Gene names refer to mouse genes. The CDR3 end lies 1 residue beyond the end of the read and is filled in from the germline J gene. This chain joins TRBV5 and TRBJ2-5; the match to TRBD2 covers 10 bases. CDR3 length: 15 residues. V gave up 0 bases and J gave up 8 bases; unmatched junction bases: 5. Germline V gene sequence: CDR1 LGHNA, CDR2 YNLKQL (reference sequence). The CDR3 loop is CASSQEPGGAFTQYF. CDR3 DNA, as far as it was read: TGTGCCAGCAGCCAAGAGCCTGGGGGGGCGTTCACCCAGTAC.

Worth noting for this clone: The gene names given are mouse names. Coverage ceases 1 residue before the CDR3 finishes, and the germline J gene fills in the end. This chain joins TRBV13-3 and TRBJ2-1; a weak D match, TRBD2 (5 bases). With 6 bases removed from V and 3 bases from J, the gap between germline ends came to 10 bases. The germline gives CDR1 NNHDY, CDR2 SYVADS. The length of the CDR3 is 13 residues. Partial CDR3 DNA: TGTGCCAGCACCGCTACTGGCTATGCTGAGCAGTTC. Amino acid sequence: CASTATGYAEQF. In full, the CDR3 is CASTATGYAEQFF.

In the case of this clone: Gene names denote mouse genes. The read terminates 1 residue before the CDR3 end, so the remaining end is supplied by the germline J gene. The V and J genes are TRBV26 and TRBJ1-4; possibly TRBD1 for D (5 bases). The germline V and J ends were trimmed by 4 bases and 3 bases, with 9 bases remaining between them. CDR1 and CDR2 from the germline V gene are KGHPV and FQNQEV (reference sequence). The CDR3 covers 14 residues. This CDR3 reads CASSRQGANERLFF. The DNA read from the CDR3 is TGTGCCAGCAGTCGGCAGGGAGCCAACGAAAGATTATTT. The full variable domain, completed using reference TRBV26 and TRBJ1-4, is NSKVIQTPRYLVKGQGQKAKMRCIPEKGHPVVFWYQQNKNNEFKFLINFQNQEVLQQIDMTEKRFSAECPSNSPCSLEIQSSEAGDSALYLCASSRQGANERLFFGHGTKLSVL.

To note about this clone: The genes and germline here are from mouse. The sequence runs out 1 residue before the end of the CDR3; the remainder is reconstructed from the germline J gene. This rearrangement joins TRBV15 to TRBJ2-2; 9 positions match TRBD1. The CDR3 extends over 15 amino acids. Germline V CDR1 and CDR2: SGHND, FRSKSL. Trimming took 5 bases from V and 3 from J; bases not matched to a gene: 4. The CDR3 reads CASSNYRGHTGQLYF. CDR3 bases read: TGTGCCAGCAGTAATTACAGGGGGCACACCGGGCAGCTCTAC.

In this sample, this clone turned up once. The germline and genes are mouse ones. The DNA ends 1 residue before the CDR3 does, and the rest of the CDR3 is filled in from the germline J gene. The chain carries TRBV31 and TRBJ2-5; 8 bases match TRBD2. This CDR3 region has 14 residues. Germline CDR1 GKSSPN, CDR2 SITVG. J gave up 5 bases and V 0 bases, and 4 bases lay outside the gene matches. CDR3 sequence: CAWSLWGEGDTQYF. Partial CDR3 DNA: TGTGCCTGGAGTCTCTGGGGGGAAGGAGACACCCAGTAC. Looking up the rest from reference TRBV31 and TRBJ2-5 gives the full variable domain: AQTIHQWPVAEIKAVGSPLSLGCTIKGKSSPNLYWYWQATGGTLQQLFYSITVGQVESVVQLNLSASRPKDDQFILSTEKLLLSHSGFYLCAWSLWGEGDTQYFGPGTRLLVL.

This clone was detected a few times. Mouse gene names apply. The observed sequence ends 1 residue before the CDR3 terminus, with the missing tail filled in from the germline J gene. The V gene is TRBV20, the J gene TRBJ1-4, with 7 bases fitting TRBD1. V lost 0 bases, J lost 7 bases, and 2 bases stayed unmatched. Germline CDR1 GFQATS, CDR2 STVNSAI. CDR3 length: 13 amino acids. The CDR3 reads CGAREAGGERLFF. CDR3 DNA (partial): TGTGGTGCTAGGGAGGCAGGGGGCGAAAGATTATTT. The full variable domain, rest sourced from reference TRBV20 and TRBJ1-4, is GALVYQYPRRTICKSGTSMRMECQAVGFQATSVAWYRQSPQKTFELIALSTVNSAIKYEQNFTQEKFPISHPNLSFSSMTVLNAYLEDRGLYLCGAREAGGERLFFGHGTKLSVL.

This clone has just a few counts. All gene names here are mouse names. The CDR3 end is not reached by the read, which stops 1 residue before it; the germline J gene fills it in. The genes are TRBV13-1 and TRBJ1-2; D uncertain. The CDR3 runs 14 residues. Between the trimmed V and J ends, which lost 2 bases and 0 bases, there was a span of 8 bases. Germline V CDR1 and CDR2: NSHNY, SYGAGN. The CDR3 here is CASSDRFANSDYTF. The part of the CDR3 DNA that was read is TGTGCCAGCAGTGACAGGTTCGCAAACTCCGACTACACC.

To note about this clone: The gene names given are mouse names. The read halts 1 residue ahead of the CDR3 end, with the missing end drawn from the germline J gene. The chain employs TRBV20 and TRBJ2-7; TRBD1 or TRBD2 may be the D gene (5 bases each). V was trimmed by 1 base and J by 4 bases, leaving 5 bases between them. The CDR3 covers 11 residues. CDR1 is GFQATS, CDR2 STVNSAI, per germline. The sequenced part of the CDR3 DNA is TGTGGTGCTAGGGGGGGGTATGAACAGTAC. This gives the protein CGARGGYEQY. The whole CDR3 sequence reads CGARGGYEQYF.

This clone has more than one count but fewer than ten. Gene names refer to mouse genes. The CDR3 end is not reached by the read, which stops 1 residue before it; the germline J gene fills it in. The chain uses TRBV20 and TRBJ1-4; D is unresolved. Trimming shortened V by 2 bases and J by 0 bases, and 4 bases separated the two germline ends. Germline V gene lookup returns CDR1 GFQATS and CDR2 STVNSAI. This CDR3 spans 13 amino acids. The CDR3 spells CGARHISNERLFF. The part of the CDR3 DNA that was read is TGTGGTGCTAGGCACATTTCCAACGAAAGATTATTT.

Notes on this clone: The gene names given are mouse names. The read gets to within 1 residue of the CDR3 end, and the germline J gene fills in the rest. V usage is TRBV29 and J usage is TRBJ2-2; 10 bases map to TRBD1. Trimming took 6 bases from V and 3 from J; bases not matched to a gene: 1. Germline V gene data show CDR1 as MSHET and CDR2 as SYDVDS. The CDR3 totals 14 residues. The CDR3 reads CASRDRGDTGQLYF. Incomplete CDR3 DNA: TGTGCTAGCAGGGACAGGGGGGACACCGGGCAGCTCTAC.

This clone was seen a handful of times. Gene names and germline match the mouse. The read ends 1 residue before the CDR3 terminus; that terminus is restored from the germline J gene. The genes are TRBV21 and TRBJ2-5; 9 bases are shared with TRBD2. TRBV21 is flagged as an ORF with uncertain function. The CDR3 is 16 residues long. V lost 2 bases to trimming and J lost 2 bases; unmatched junction nucleotides: 5. The CDR3 sequence is CASSQVGGRGQDTQYF. CDR3 DNA (partial): TGTGCTAGCAGTCAAGTGGGGGGGCGGGGCCAAGACACCCAGTAC.

Details on this clone: Relative to the germline gene, one junction end is altered; a read error may explain this. Gene names are mouse gene names. This chain's CDR3 is CASSDGGLRALEQYF. The sequenced CDR3 bases are TGTGCCAGCAGCGATGGGGGACTGCGGGCGCTTGAACAGTAC. This chain connects TRBV13-1 to TRBJ2-7; 7 bases align to TRBD2. The CDR3 end is not reached by the read, which stops 1 residue before it; the germline J gene fills it in. This CDR3 region has 15 residues. CDR1 is NSHNY, CDR2 SYGAGN, per germline.

As concerns this clone: Any gene name here is a mouse gene name. The read is 1 residue too short to cover the CDR3 end, so that end is filled in from the germline J gene. The rearrangement uses TRBV20 and TRBJ2-7; D uncertain. The CDR3 totals 14 residues. Germline V lookup: CDR1 GFQATS, CDR2 STVNSAI. The V end lost 0 bases, the J end lost 0 bases, and 9 bases lay between the germline ends. Partial CDR3 DNA: TGTGGTGCTAGGGATCGACGGAGCTCCTATGAACAGTAC. Its protein product is CGARDRRSSYEQY. The entire CDR3 reads CGARDRRSSYEQYF.

Details on this clone: Genes here carry mouse names. The observed sequence ends 1 residue before the CDR3 terminus, with the missing tail filled in from the germline J gene. The chain recombines TRBV26 with TRBJ1-1; possible D gene TRBD1, 6 bases. In germline, CDR1 is KGHPV, CDR2 FQNQEV (reference sequence). The CDR3 has 13 amino acids. Trimming removed 3 bases at V and 7 bases at J, with 12 bases between. The CDR3 DNA, read in part, is TGTGCCAGCAGTCTAACAGGGAAGGGAGAAGTCTTC. This sequence encodes CASSLTGKGEVF. The whole CDR3 protein reads CASSLTGKGEVFF.